Presented here are 20 T cell receptor beta chains from one specimen sequenced in a study of vaccination effects on CD4 cells after COVID-19. These TCRs' antigens remain unknown. Ahead of sequencing, the ViraFEST assay grew antigen-specific CD4+ T cells using viral peptide pools. It was after nine to eleven days of culture that CD4+ T cells were isolated. This person caught SARS-CoV-2 sometime from March to December 2020, and PCR testing confirmed the infection. Data came from immunoSEQ multiplex PCR; TCRdb stores just in-frame clones and leaves some out. The sample includes around 40,000 clones, around 70% seen only once; the top ten take roughly 30%. Source: CD4+ T cells from PBMCs cultured with a peptide pool, taken before COVID-19 vaccination. The receptor set was obtained from a human donor who had a prior SARS-CoV-2 infection.

The gene calls are TRBV14 and TRBJ2-1, with TRBD2 matching over 12 bases. The length of the CDR3 is 14 residues. With 5 bases clipped from V and 9 bases from J, the junction kept 5 bases outside the gene matches. CDR1 and CDR2 (germline): SGHDN, FVKESK. The CDR3 DNA is TGTGCCAGCAGCAGACTAGCGGGAGAGGCTGAGCAGTTCTTC. Encoded protein: CASSRLAGEAEQFF. The whole variable domain, remainder taken from reference TRBV14 and TRBJ2-1, is EAGVTQFPSHSVIEKGQTVTLRCDPISGHDNLYWYRRVMGKEIKFLLHFVKESKQDESGMPNNRFLAERTGGTYSTLKVQPAELEDSGVYFCASSRLAGEAEQFFGPGTRLTVL.

V gene TRBV7-8 combines with J gene TRBJ1-5, with D possibly being TRBD1 (6 bases). Trimming cost V 2 bases and J 4 bases, with 12 bases left between them. Germline CDR1 is SGHVS and CDR2 is FQNEAQ. The CDR3 runs 15 residues. DNA of the CDR3: TGTGCCAGCAGCTTATGGGCAGGGGAAAATCAGCCCCAGCATTTT. Translating it yields CASSLWAGENQPQHF.

This chain joins TRBV13 and TRBJ2-7; no clear D. Germline CDR1 and CDR2: PRHDT and FYEKMQ (reference sequence). Trimming took 0 bases from V and 4 from J, leaving 10 bases between them. CDR3 length: 14 amino acids. In nucleotides, the CDR3 is TGTGCCAGCAGCTTAGGTACAGTGGGATACGAGCAGTACTTC. Protein sequence: CASSLGTVGYEQYF.

The chain links TRBV7-2 to TRBJ2-1; D is possibly TRBD1 (6 bases). The V end was cut by 1 base, the J end by 8 bases, with 9 bases between. The CDR3 is 13 residues long. The germline CDR1 and CDR2 sequences are SGHTA and FQGNSA. DNA for the CDR3: TGTGCCAGCAGCTTAGGGGACATTGATGAGCAGTTCTTC. It is translated as CASSLGDIDEQFF.

J is TRBJ1-6 and V is TRBV4-3, with D hard to call. The V gene's germline CDR1 is LGHNA and CDR2 YSLEER. The CDR3 runs 15 residues. Trimming took 1 base from V and 7 from J, leaving 11 bases between them. As DNA, the CDR3 is TGCGCCAGCAGCCAAGGATATTCGGCGAATTCACCCCTCCACTTT. This sequence encodes CASSQGYSANSPLHF.

The V gene is TRBV6-6, the J gene TRBJ2-5, with a tentative D call TRBD2 (6 bases). Trimming cost V 0 bases and J 5 bases, with 13 bases left between them. This CDR3 is built from 15 residues. Germline CDR1 reads MNHNY; CDR2 reads SVGAGI (reference sequence). In nucleotides, the CDR3 is TGTGCCAGCAGTTACTCTTCCGGCGCGGGGGAGACCCAGTACTTC. It specifies CASSYSSGAGETQYF.

The rearrangement uses TRBV9 and TRBJ2-1; 10 bases match TRBD2. Trimming at V came to 0 bases and at J to 7 bases, leaving 4 bases not matched to a gene. Germline V gives CDR1 SGDLS, CDR2 YYNGEE. This CDR3 is built from 15 residues. The CDR3 loop is CASSVEAGGGNEQFF. For the CDR3, the DNA is TGTGCCAGCAGCGTAGAAGCGGGGGGGGGTAATGAGCAGTTCTTC.

V gene TRBV7-9 combines with J gene TRBJ2-7, with D maybe TRBD2 (6 bases). The CDR3 has 14 amino acids. Germline-derived CDR1 and CDR2 are SEHNR and FQNEAQ (reference sequence). The V gene lost 5 bases and the J gene lost 0 bases, with 11 bases spanning the gap. The CDR3 here is CASSPGTDSYEQYF. In DNA form, the CDR3 reads TGTGCCAGCAGCCCCGGGACTGACTCCTACGAGCAGTACTTC.

The chain couples TRBV7-2 to TRBJ2-3; D unresolved. The CDR3 is 12 amino acids. Trimming removed 2 bases at V and 6 bases at J, with 6 bases between. In germline, CDR1 is SGHTA, CDR2 FQGNSA. CDR3 coding DNA: TGTGCCAGCAGCTTATATGAGGATACGCAGTATTTT. Its translation: CASSLYEDTQYF. Variable domain in full (rest from reference TRBV7-2 and TRBJ2-3): GAGVSQSPSNKVTEKGKDVELRCDPISGHTALYWYRQSLGQGLEFLIYFQGNSAPDKSGLPSDRFSAERTGGSVSTLTIQRTQQEDSAVYLCASSLYEDTQYFGPGTRLTVL.

This clone was recorded once. The chain carries TRBV28 and TRBJ2-7; 11 bases map to TRBD1. The V segment lost 4 bases and the J segment 5 bases; nucleotides outside the gene matches: 13. Looked up from germline, CDR1 is MDHEN and CDR2 is SYDVKM. The CDR3 runs to 17 residues. The CDR3 region is CASSSPTGQGALNEQYF. The CDR3 coding sequence is TGTGCCAGCAGTTCCCCGACCGGACAGGGGGCTCTAAACGAGCAGTACTTC.

The chain recombines TRBV2 with TRBJ1-2, with 10 bases matching TRBD1. Germline CDR1 is SNHLY and CDR2 is FYNNEI. The CDR3 is 13 amino acids. Germline trimming cut 8 bases from V and 3 bases from J; bases unmatched to any gene: 3. The CDR3 bases are TGTGCCAGCCAAGGGACAGGGGACTATGGCTACACCTTC. It yields the protein CASQGTGDYGYTF. Filled out from reference TRBV2 and TRBJ1-2, the complete variable domain reads EPEVTQTPSHQVTQMGQEVILRCVPISNHLYFYWYRQILGQKVEFLVSFYNNEISEKSEIFDDQFSVERPDGSNFTLKIRSTKLEDSAMYFCASQGTGDYGYTFGSGTRLTVV.

The J gene is TRBJ1-1, the V gene TRBV7-9; D is unclear. V shed 1 base and J shed 2 bases, with 8 bases lying between them. From germline, CDR1 is SEHNR and CDR2 FQNEAQ (reference sequence). This CDR3 comprises 14 residues. The CDR3 DNA reads TGTGCCAGCAGCTTAGAGGCGGAAAACACTGAAGCTTTCTTT. This encodes CASSLEAENTEAFF. The whole variable domain, remainder taken from reference TRBV7-9 and TRBJ1-1, is DTGVSQNPRHKITKRGQNVTFRCDPISEHNRLYWYRQTLGQGPEFLTYFQNEAQLEKSRLLSDRFSAERPKGSFSTLEIQRTEQGDSAMYLCASSLEAENTEAFFGQGTRLTVV.

The chain has TRBV15 and TRBJ2-5, with D possibly being TRBD1 (6 bases). V lost 1 base, J lost 1 base, and 7 bases lay in between. The CDR3 is 14 amino acids. CDR1 LNHNV and CDR2 YYDKDF come from the germline V gene (reference sequence). In nucleotides, the CDR3 is TGTGCCACCAGCAGAGGGACAGTCCAAGAGACCCAGTACTTC. Protein sequence: CATSRGTVQETQYF.

This chain links TRBV15 with TRBJ2-5; possibly TRBD1 or TRBD2 for D (5 bases each). Germline V gene lookup returns CDR1 LNHNV and CDR2 YYDKDF (reference sequence). V was cut by 0 bases and J by 5 bases, with 13 bases left in between. The CDR3 length is 15 residues. Written as DNA, the CDR3 is TGTGCCACCAGCAGAGATGGTGGGACCGGGGAGACCCAGTACTTC. It translates to CATSRDGGTGETQYF.

V gene TRBV7-9 combines with J gene TRBJ2-3; D call uncertain. With 2 bases removed from V and 3 bases from J, the gap between germline ends came to 12 bases. This CDR3 is 15 amino acids long. Germline lookup yields CDR1 SEHNR and CDR2 FQNEAQ (reference sequence). The CDR3 region is CASSLLRVKTDTQYF. DNA of the CDR3: TGTGCCAGCAGCTTACTGCGAGTGAAAACAGATACGCAGTATTTT. Together with reference TRBV7-9 and TRBJ2-3, the CDR3 gives the full variable domain: DTGVSQNPRHKITKRGQNVTFRCDPISEHNRLYWYRQTLGQGPEFLTYFQNEAQLEKSRLLSDRFSAERPKGSFSTLEIQRTEQGDSAMYLCASSLLRVKTDTQYFGPGTRLTVL.

The rearrangement links TRBV11-2 to TRBJ1-3; no clear D gene. The CDR3 loop spans 16 amino acids. Germline V CDR1 and CDR2: SGHAT, FQNNGV. Trimming took off 3 bases at V and 4 bases at J, with 16 bases between the two ends. The CDR3: CASSFNKGNRGNTIYF. In DNA form, the CDR3 reads TGTGCCAGCAGCTTCAATAAGGGAAATAGAGGAAACACCATATATTTT.

The genes are TRBV5-1 and TRBJ2-5, with D possibly being TRBD1 (6 bases). This CDR3 spans 18 amino acids. V was pared by 7 bases and J by 2 bases, with 27 bases between. From germline, CDR1 is SGHRS and CDR2 YFSETQ. The CDR3 region has the DNA TGCGCCAGCGCACTTAACCCGTTGGCCTCGGGGACACAAGAGACCCAGTACTTC. This sequence encodes CASALNPLASGTQETQYF.

This chain links TRBV4-3 with TRBJ2-3, with a tentative D call TRBD2 (5 bases). The CDR3 length is 15 residues. The V gene lost 5 bases and the J gene lost 3 bases, with 15 bases spanning the gap. Per the germline V gene, CDR1 is LGHNA and CDR2 is YSLEER. DNA for the CDR3: TGCGCCAGCAGCGTTAGTCTCGGGGAGACAGATACGCAGTATTTT. Its translation is CASSVSLGETDTQYF.

The chain recombines TRBV11-3 with TRBJ2-3, with a possible D match to TRBD1 (6 bases). The CDR3 sequence is 14 residues long. Germline V CDR1 and CDR2: SGHNT, YENEEA. V dropped 1 base and J dropped 6 bases, with 11 bases sitting between them. For the CDR3, the DNA is TGTGCCAGCAGCTTAGGGGGGCTTTCCGATACGCAGTATTTT. Its protein product is CASSLGGLSDTQYF.

The V gene is TRBV25-1, the J gene TRBJ2-3, with no clear D. The CDR3 spans 16 residues. Germline CDR1 reads MGHDK; CDR2 reads SYGVNS. V was clipped by 1 base and J by 2 bases, with 13 bases between them. In nucleotides, the CDR3 is TGTGCCAGCAGTGAATTTTTAGAAGGGTCCACAGATACGCAGTATTTT. Protein product: CASSEFLEGSTDTQYF.